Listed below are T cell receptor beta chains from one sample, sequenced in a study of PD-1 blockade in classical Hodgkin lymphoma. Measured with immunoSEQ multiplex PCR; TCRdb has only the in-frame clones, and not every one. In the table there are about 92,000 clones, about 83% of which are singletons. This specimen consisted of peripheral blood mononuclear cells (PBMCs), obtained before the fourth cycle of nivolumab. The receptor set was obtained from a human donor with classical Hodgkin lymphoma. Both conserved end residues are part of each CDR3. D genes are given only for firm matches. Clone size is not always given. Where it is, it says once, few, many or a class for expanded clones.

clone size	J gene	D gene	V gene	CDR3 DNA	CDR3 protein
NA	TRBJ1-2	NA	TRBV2	TGTGCCAGCCGACAGATCCTCTATGGCTACACCTTC	CASRQILYGYTF
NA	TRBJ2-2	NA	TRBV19	TGTGCCACTCAGATTCCTTACGGCTGGGCGGGCACCGGGGAGCTGTTTTTT	CATQIPYGWAGTGELFF
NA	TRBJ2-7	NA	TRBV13	TGTGCCAGCAGCCCGGGTCTCTCCTACGAGCAGTACTTC	CASSPGLSYEQYF
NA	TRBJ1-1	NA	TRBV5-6	TGTGCCAGCAGCCCGGTCCAGGGAGGGAGGAATGAAGCTTTCTTT	CASSPVQGGRNEAFF
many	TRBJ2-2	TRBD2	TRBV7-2	TGTGCCAGCAGAAGGACTAGCGGAATGAACACCGGGGAGCTGTTTTTT	CASRRTSGMNTGELFF
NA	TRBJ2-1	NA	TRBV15	TGTGCCACCAGCAGAGTATTGGCGAATGAGCAGTTCTTC	CATSRVLANEQFF
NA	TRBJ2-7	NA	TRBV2	TGTGCCAGCAGTGAAGCGAGTGCCTGGCCGAGCGAGCAGTACTTC	CASSEASAWPSEQYF
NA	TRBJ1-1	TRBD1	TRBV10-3	TGTGCCATCAGTGAGTCCCGGACAGGGGAGGGTGAAGCTTTCTTT	CAISESRTGEGEAFF
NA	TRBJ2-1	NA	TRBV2	TGTGCCAGCAGTGTAAGGGTTTCCTACAATGAGCAGTTCTTC	CASSVRVSYNEQFF
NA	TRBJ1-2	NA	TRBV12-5	TGTGCTAGTGGATTTGACCCCTCGAGCTATGGCTACACCTTC	CASGFDPSSYGYTF
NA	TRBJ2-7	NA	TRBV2	TGTGCCAGCAAGGATAACCCAGGCTCCTACGAGCAGTACTTC	CASKDNPGSYEQYF
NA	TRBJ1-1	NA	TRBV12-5	TGTGCTAGTGCCTGGGTGAACACTGAAGCTTTCTTT	CASAWVNTEAFF
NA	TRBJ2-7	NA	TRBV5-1	TGCGCCAGCAGCTTGAACACAGGTCTCGAGCAGTACTTC	CASSLNTGLEQYF
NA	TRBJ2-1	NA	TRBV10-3	TGTGCCATCAGTGTCGGGGAGCATGAGCAGTTCTTC	CAISVGEHEQFF
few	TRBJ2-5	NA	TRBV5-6	TGTGCCAGCAGCTTAAGCAACTCGGAGACCCAGTACTTC	CASSLSNSETQYF
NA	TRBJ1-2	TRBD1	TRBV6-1	TGTGCCAGCACCCAAGAGACAGGGATTCCCTATGGCTACACCTTC	CASTQETGIPYGYTF
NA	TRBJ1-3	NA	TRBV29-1	TGCAGCGTCGTACAGGACTCTGGAAACACCATATATTTT	CSVVQDSGNTIYF
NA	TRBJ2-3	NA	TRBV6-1	TGTGCCAGCAGTGATAGGGACACTAGCACAGATACGCAGTATTTT	CASSDRDTSTDTQYF
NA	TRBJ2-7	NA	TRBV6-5	TGTGCCAGCGGATCACGGGGGTTTGAAGGTTACGAGCAGTACTTC	CASGSRGFEGYEQYF
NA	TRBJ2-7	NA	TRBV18	TGTGCCAGCTCACCACCGGGGTCAGGGGGGTACGAGCAGTACTTC	CASSPPGSGGYEQYF
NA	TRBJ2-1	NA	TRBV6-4	TGTGCCAGCAGTGAGCGCACCTCGCGCGGTGAGCAGTTCTTC	CASSERTSRGEQFF
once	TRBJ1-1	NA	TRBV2	TGTGCCAGCAGGGTACAGGTTGGTACTGAAGCTTTCTTT	CASRVQVGTEAFF
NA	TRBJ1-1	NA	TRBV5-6	TGTGCCAGCAGCCCAATAGGGGTCGGAACTGAAGCTTTCTTT	CASSPIGVGTEAFF
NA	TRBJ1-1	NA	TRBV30	TGTGCCTTCTCCTCAACCGCCAGGGCCACTGAAGCTTTCTTT	CAFSSTARATEAFF
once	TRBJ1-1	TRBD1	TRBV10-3	TGTGCCATCAGAGAAAATCCGACAGGGCAACAAGCTTTCTTT	CAIRENPTGQQAFF
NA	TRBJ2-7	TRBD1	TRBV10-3	TGTGCCATTAGACGACAGGGGGCCTCCTACGAGCAGTACTTC	CAIRRQGASYEQYF
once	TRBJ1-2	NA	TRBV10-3	TGTGCCATCTCTGACCTCTATGGCTACACCTTC	CAISDLYGYTF
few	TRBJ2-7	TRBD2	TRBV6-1	TGTGCCAGCAGTGAGACTAGCGGGATATACGAGCAGTACTTC	CASSETSGIYEQYF
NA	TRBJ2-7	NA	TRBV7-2	TGTGCCAGCAGTGCACAATCGGGCGGATTCTCCTACGAGCAGTACTTC	CASSAQSGGFSYEQYF
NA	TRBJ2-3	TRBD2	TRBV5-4	TGTGCCAGCAGCCCGGGGACTAGCGGTAGCACAGATACGCAGTATTTT	CASSPGTSGSTDTQYF
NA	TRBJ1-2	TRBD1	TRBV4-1	TGCGCCAGCAGCCACCGCCTTTGCTCCGAGACCGGGACAGGGTGTGGCTACACCTTC	CASSHRLCSETGTGCGYTF
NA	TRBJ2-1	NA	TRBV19	TGTGCCAGTAGCCTCCTAGCGTCCAAAGTCTCCTACAATGAGCAGTTCTTC	CASSLLASKVSYNEQFF
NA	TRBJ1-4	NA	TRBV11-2	TGTGCCAGCAGCTTACGTTCCGTTGCAACTAATGAAAAACTGTTTTTT	CASSLRSVATNEKLFF
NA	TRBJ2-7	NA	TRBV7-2	TGTGCCAGCAGCTTAGAGGGACTTACCGGAGGGCAGTACTTC	CASSLEGLTGGQYF
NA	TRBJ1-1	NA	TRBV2	TGTGCCAGTTTTTTCGAGGTGGGGGGGACTGAAGCTTTCTTT	CASFFEVGGTEAFF
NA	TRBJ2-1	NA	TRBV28	TGTGCCAGCAGTCCCCCAGTAGTAGGCAATGAGCAGTTCTTC	CASSPPVVGNEQFF
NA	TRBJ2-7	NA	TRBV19	TGTGCCAGTAGTTCTAGGCTATCTTACGAGCAGTACTTC	CASSSRLSYEQYF
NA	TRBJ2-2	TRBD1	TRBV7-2	TGTGCCAGCAGCCCCCAGGGGGCGGGCGGGGAGCTGTTTTTT	CASSPQGAGGELFF
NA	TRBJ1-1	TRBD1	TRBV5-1	TGCGCCAGCAGCTCGGGACAGGGGCGGGCTGAAGCTTTCTTT	CASSSGQGRAEAFF
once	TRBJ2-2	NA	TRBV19	TGTGCCAGTAGCCTAGACACCACCGGGGAGCTGTTTTTT	CASSLDTTGELFF
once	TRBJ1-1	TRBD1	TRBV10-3	TGTGCCATCGCCTCCGGCTTTTTAGGGGGCGCATCCCCTGAAGCTTTCTTT	CAIASGFLGGASPEAFF
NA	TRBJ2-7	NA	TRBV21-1	TGTGCCAGCAGCCGCAACTCTAGCGGACGCGACGAGCAGTACTTC	CASSRNSSGRDEQYF
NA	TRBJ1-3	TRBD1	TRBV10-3	TGTGCCATCAGGGAAGGGACAGCTGGAAACACCATATATTTT	CAIREGTAGNTIYF
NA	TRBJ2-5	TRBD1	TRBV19	TGTGCCTTCCCCAAAGGGGTGGGACAGGGGGCGCATCAAGAGACCCAGTACTTC	CAFPKGVGQGAHQETQYF
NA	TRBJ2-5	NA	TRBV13	TGTGCCAGCAGCTTAGGGGGTCAAGAGACCCAGTACTTC	CASSLGGQETQYF
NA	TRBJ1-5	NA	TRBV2	TGTGCCAGCAGTGGGACTCTTCAGCCCCAGCATTTT	CASSGTLQPQHF
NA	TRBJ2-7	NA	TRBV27	TGTGCCAGCAGTTTATACGGGCGTTCCTCCGAGCAGTACTTC	CASSLYGRSSEQYF
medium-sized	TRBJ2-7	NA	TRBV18	TGTGCCAGCTCACCACCGCAGGGAGAGCAGTACTTC	CASSPPQGEQYF
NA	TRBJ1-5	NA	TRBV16	TGTGCCAGCAGCCAATCGCGGACAGCATATCAGCCCCAGCATTTT	CASSQSRTAYQPQHF
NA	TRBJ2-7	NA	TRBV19	TGTGCCACCCAAGGCGTTGGGTTAACCTACGAGCAGTACTTC	CATQGVGLTYEQYF
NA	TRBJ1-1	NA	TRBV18	TGTGCCAGCTCACCGGTCGCGGGGCCTGGTGAAGCTTTCTTT	CASSPVAGPGEAFF
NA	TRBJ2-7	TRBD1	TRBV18	TGTGCCAGCTTACTAGACAGGGCTGACGAGCAGTACTTC	CASLLDRADEQYF
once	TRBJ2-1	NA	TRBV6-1	TGTGCCAGCAGTGAGACGCGGGCACTCAATGAGCAGTTCTTC	CASSETRALNEQFF
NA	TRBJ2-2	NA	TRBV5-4	TGTGCCAGCAGCTTGCCAGGCACCGGGGAGCTGTTTTTT	CASSLPGTGELFF
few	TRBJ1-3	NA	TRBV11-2	TGTGCCAGCAGCTTAGACAGGGTTGGAAACACCATATATTTT	CASSLDRVGNTIYF
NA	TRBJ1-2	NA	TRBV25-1	TGTGCCAGCAGTGAGTGGACTGGGAACTATGGCTACACCTTC	CASSEWTGNYGYTF
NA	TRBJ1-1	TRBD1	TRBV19	TGTGCCAGTAGCTTTGGGACAGGGTTGTCTAACACTGAAGCTTTCTTT	CASSFGTGLSNTEAFF
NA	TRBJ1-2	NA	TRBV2	TGTGCCAGCACCGAAGAGAGAGGAGGCTACACCTTC	CASTEERGGYTF
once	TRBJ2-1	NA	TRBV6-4	TGTGCCAGCAGTGCATTAGGAGGGGGGAATGAGCAGTTCTTC	CASSALGGGNEQFF
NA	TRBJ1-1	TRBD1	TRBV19	TGTGCCAGTAGTATAGATCGGGCGGCCCGACAGGGGCGCACTGAAGCTTTCTTT	CASSIDRAARQGRTEAFF